What follows are 28 T cell receptor beta chains derived from one specimen sequenced in a study of control samples from healthy donors and cancer patients (dated by TCRdb to 2020 to 2022). The library came from the immunoSEQ multiplex PCR assay. TCRdb re-hosts the immuneACCESS table, in-frame sequences only. Its copies lack some clones; in the studies checked, an unresolved V gene accounts for under half of them, and the cause for the rest is not known. The sample contains approximately 100,000 clones, 88% of them found a single time. The ten largest clones add up to approximately 14% of the sample. The sample consisted of blood. These receptors all come from a man aged 25 to 40 in good health.

This clone was found a few times. The CDR3 nucleotides read TGCGCCAGCAGCCGAGGTGGCCTAGCGACCTTAGGGAATGAGCAGTTCTTC. Its protein is CASSRGGLATLGNEQFF. The genes are TRBV4-1 and TRBJ2-1, with a weak D call TRBD2 (6 bases). The CDR3 has 17 amino acids. Trimming took off 4 bases at V and 7 bases at J, with 23 bases between the two ends. Germline CDR1 MGHRA, CDR2 YSYEKL.

This chain connects TRBV10-3 to TRBJ2-4; D may be TRBD2 (6 bases). CDR1 is ENHRY, CDR2 SYGVKD, per germline. This CDR3 is 15 amino acids long. Deletions cut 6 bases from V and 0 bases from J, with 12 bases between. The CDR3 nucleotides read TGTGCCATCAGGGATAGCGGATTAGCCAAAAACATTCAGTACTTC. Its protein is CAIRDSGLAKNIQYF.

The genes are TRBV3-1 (or the pseudogene TRBV3-2) and TRBJ2-1, with unresolved D. The CDR3 runs 15 residues. CDR1 is LGHDT and CDR2 is YNNKEL in the germline V gene (reference sequence). Trimming removed 1 base at V and 2 bases at J, with 9 bases between. For the CDR3, the DNA is TGTGCCAGCAGCCAAGGGGGTACTCCCTACAATGAGCAGTTCTTC. Its translation is CASSQGGTPYNEQFF.

The chain joins TRBV28 to TRBJ2-7; D not certain. V lost 1 base and J 6 bases, leaving 7 bases between the germline ends. The CDR3 has 12 amino acids. CDR1 is MDHEN and CDR2 is SYDVKM in the germline V gene. The CDR3 region is CASSLSEREQYF. CDR3 nucleotide sequence: TGTGCCAGCAGTTTATCAGAGCGCGAGCAGTACTTC.

The rearrangement links TRBV18 to TRBJ1-3; D not certain. The CDR3 length is 15 residues. V was shortened by 3 bases and J by 0 bases, with 9 bases between the two germline ends. Germline CDR1 KGHSH, CDR2 LQKENI. DNA for the CDR3: TGTGCCAGCTCACCGACACTTAGCTCTGGAAACACCATATATTTT. This gives the protein CASSPTLSSGNTIYF.

The V and J genes are TRBV7-9 and TRBJ2-7; 7 positions match TRBD1. The junction had 6 bases not matched to a gene; V was cut back by 4 bases and J by 0 bases. Per the germline V gene, CDR1 is SEHNR and CDR2 is FQNEAQ (reference sequence). The CDR3 has 15 amino acids. The chain's CDR3 is CASSSPDRLSYEQYF. The CDR3 region has the DNA TGTGCCAGCAGCTCCCCGGACAGGCTCTCCTACGAGCAGTACTTC.

This rearrangement joins TRBV11-3 to TRBJ2-7; possibly TRBD2 for D (5 bases). The CDR3 has 13 residues. Germline CDR1 SGHNT, CDR2 YENEEA. Trimming stripped 5 bases from V and 5 bases from J, with 13 bases between. This chain's CDR3 is CASSPAPGNEQYF. The CDR3 DNA follows: TGTGCCAGCAGCCCAGCTCCGGGGAACGAGCAGTACTTC.

This clone has a handful of counts. The rearrangement uses TRBV11-2 and TRBJ2-7; a weak D match, TRBD2 (6 bases). This CDR3 comprises 13 residues. V lost 5 bases and J lost 3, with 11 bases in between. Germline loops: CDR1 SGHAT, CDR2 FQNNGV. In DNA, the CDR3 is TGTGCCAGCAGCCAGGACTACCGCTACGAGCAGTACTTC. Translation gives CASSQDYRYEQYF.

DNA for the CDR3: TGTGCCATCCAGACGGTGAACACTGAAGCTTTCTTT. Protein product: CAIQTVNTEAFF. The chain recombines TRBV28 with TRBJ1-1; D gene uncertain. Trimming took 10 bases from V and 0 from J, leaving 9 bases between them. This CDR3 comprises 12 residues. Germline-derived CDR1 and CDR2 are MDHEN and SYDVKM.

This rearrangement joins TRBV4-2 to TRBJ2-7, with 8 nucleotides matching TRBD2. The junction had 13 bases not matched to a gene; V was cut back by 0 bases and J by 0 bases. CDR1 and CDR2 (germline): LGHNA, YNFKEQ. This CDR3 contains 19 residues. CDR3 sequence reads: CASSQDIGGRRLDSYEQYF. In DNA, the CDR3 is TGTGCCAGCAGCCAAGATATCGGCGGGAGGAGGCTTGACTCCTACGAGCAGTACTTC.

This sequence joins TRBV21-1 and TRBJ2-4; the D call TRBD1 from the table was never checked on the DNA. TRBV21-1 corresponds to a pseudogene. This CDR3 contains 16 residues. Here the CDR3 DNA reads TGTGCCAGCAGCATCAACTACCGGGACAGGGGAAACATTCAGTACTTC. Protein product: CASSINYRDRGNIQYF.

This chain links TRBV30 with TRBJ2-7; 7 bases match TRBD2. Germline assignment: CDR1 GTSNPN and CDR2 SVGIG (reference sequence). This CDR3 has 14 residues. V trimming: 2 bases; J trimming: 0 bases; junction bases outside the gene matches: 4. The CDR3: CAWSLGGSSYEQYF. The CDR3 nucleotides are TGTGCCTGGAGTTTGGGGGGGAGCTCCTACGAGCAGTACTTC. Drawing the rest from reference TRBV30 and TRBJ2-7, the complete variable domain is SQTIHQWPATLVQPVGSPLSLECTVEGTSNPNLYWYRQAAGRGLQLLFYSVGIGQISSEVPQNLSASRPQDRQFILSSKKLLLSDSGFYLCAWSLGGSSYEQYFGPGTRLTVT.

The chain uses TRBV28 and TRBJ1-3; D is perhaps TRBD1 (5 bases). There are 16 residues in the CDR3. Per the germline V gene, CDR1 is MDHEN and CDR2 is SYDVKM. Trimming cost V 4 bases and J 0 bases, with 13 bases left between them. The DNA of the CDR3 is TGTGCCAGCAGTTCCGGGACCTTGAGCTCTGGAAACACCATATATTTT. Amino acids: CASSSGTLSSGNTIYF.

This clone was detected only a few times. This chain joins TRBV19 and TRBJ1-5; D possibly corresponds to TRBD1 (5 bases). The CDR3 is 13 residues long. Per the germline V gene, CDR1 is LNHDA and CDR2 is SQIVND (reference sequence). Trimming took 7 bases from V and 5 from J, leaving 12 bases between them. The CDR3 protein is CASTQGRHQPQHF. DNA for the CDR3: TGTGCCAGTACCCAGGGAAGGCATCAGCCCCAGCATTTT.

This clone turned up a few times. This rearrangement joins TRBV19 to TRBJ1-5; 7 bases map to TRBD1. The V and J ends lost 7 bases and 4 bases, in that order; junction bases with no gene match: 4. The germline gives CDR1 LNHDA, CDR2 SQIVND (reference sequence). The CDR3 length is 13 residues. The CDR3 nucleotides are TGTGCCAGTAACGGGGACAGAAATCAGCCCCAGCATTTT. The encoded protein is CASNGDRNQPQHF.

The genes are TRBV30 and TRBJ2-1; no definite D call. The germline CDR1 and CDR2 sequences are GTSNPN and SVGIG (reference sequence). The CDR3 runs 12 residues. The V end was cut by 4 bases, the J end by 6 bases, with 10 bases between. The CDR3 reads CAWIRQFNEQFF. The CDR3 region has the DNA TGTGCCTGGATCCGGCAGTTCAATGAGCAGTTCTTC.

The rearrangement links TRBV3-1 (or the pseudogene TRBV3-2) to TRBJ2-7, with 11 bases fitting TRBD2. V shed 4 bases, J shed 2 bases, and the junction held 4 bases outside the gene matches. From germline, CDR1 is LGHDT and CDR2 YNNKEL (reference sequence). The CDR3 length is 15 residues. CDR3 DNA: TGTGCCAGCAGCCGAGGGACTAGCGGAACCTACGAGCAGTACTTC. As protein: CASSRGTSGTYEQYF.

This clone was observed once. The genes are TRBV27 and TRBJ2-1; 11 bases align to TRBD2. The length of the CDR3 is 17 residues. Unmatched junction bases numbered 10, after V lost 4 bases and J lost 5 bases. CDR1 MNHEY and CDR2 SMNVEV come from the germline V gene (reference sequence). This CDR3 is CASSSLAGGFPDNEQFF. DNA for the CDR3: TGTGCCAGCAGTTCTTTAGCGGGAGGGTTCCCCGACAATGAGCAGTTCTTC.

The gene calls are TRBV6-1 and TRBJ1-1; a weak D match, TRBD1 (5 bases). Germline V gives CDR1 MNHNS, CDR2 SASEGT. The CDR3 runs to 13 residues. V was pared by 3 bases and J by 6 bases, with 11 bases between. CDR3 loop: CASSEFRGAEAFF. CDR3 bases: TGTGCCAGCAGTGAGTTTCGAGGGGCTGAAGCTTTCTTT.

The chain has TRBV11-3 and TRBJ2-1, with D unresolved. V lost 1 base and J lost 0, with 7 bases in between. CDR3 size: 15 residues. Germline-derived CDR1 and CDR2 are SGHNT and YENEEA. CDR3 sequence reads: CASSLGYSSYNEQFF. The CDR3, as DNA: TGTGCCAGCAGCTTAGGTTACAGCTCCTACAATGAGCAGTTCTTC.

CDR3 protein: CASSPTSPSQSEETQYF. CDR3 coding DNA: TGTGCCAGCTCACCCACCTCCCCTTCCCAGAGTGAAGAGACCCAGTACTTC. The chain combines TRBV18 with TRBJ2-5; D uncertain. CDR1 and CDR2 (germline): KGHSH, LQKENI. There are 17 residues in the CDR3. Trimming removed 3 bases from V and 3 bases from J, with 20 bases in between.

V gene TRBV13 combines with J gene TRBJ1-2; 8 nucleotides match TRBD1. The CDR3 extends over 14 amino acids. Germline V gene sequence: CDR1 PRHDT, CDR2 FYEKMQ (reference sequence). The trim removed 4 bases at V and 2 bases at J, leaving 3 bases unmatched. The CDR3 DNA reads as TGTGCCAGCAGCTCCTGGACAGGGAACTATGGCTACACCTTC. This sequence encodes CASSSWTGNYGYTF.

This rearrangement joins TRBV5-1 to TRBJ1-4; D unresolved. Trimming took 4 bases from V and 0 from J, leaving 13 bases between them. CDR1 and CDR2 from the germline V gene are SGHRS and YFSETQ. The CDR3 length is 16 residues. CDR3 region: CASSQSREATNEKLFF. Here the CDR3 DNA reads TGCGCCAGCAGCCAATCCCGGGAAGCAACTAATGAAAAACTGTTTTTT. The whole variable domain, filled in from reference TRBV5-1 and TRBJ1-4, reads KAGVTQTPRYLIKTRGQQVTLSCSPISGHRSVSWYQQTPGQGLQFLFEYFSETQRNKGNFPGRFSGRQFSNSRSEMNVSTLELGDSALYLCASSQSREATNEKLFFGSGTQLSVL.

The rearrangement uses TRBV9 and TRBJ2-3; 10 positions match TRBD1. The CDR3 has 16 amino acids. Germline V gives CDR1 SGDLS, CDR2 YYNGEE. Germline trimming cut 0 bases from V and 2 bases from J; bases unmatched to any gene: 3. The CDR3 here is CASSVGTGGYTDTQYF. CDR3 bases: TGTGCCAGCAGCGTAGGGACAGGGGGATACACAGATACGCAGTATTTT.

The V and J genes are TRBV7-9 and TRBJ2-1, with 13 positions matching TRBD2. The CDR3 has 16 amino acids. The J segment lost 9 bases and the V segment lost 2 bases, leaving 7 bases of the junction unmatched. CDR1 and CDR2 from the germline V gene are SEHNR and FQNEAQ (reference sequence). The CDR3 DNA sequence: TGTGCCAGCAGCTTAAACGGACTAGCGGGAGATGGTGAGCAGTTCTTC. Translating it yields CASSLNGLAGDGEQFF.

The CDR3 is CASSPPGAMVEQYF. The CDR3 DNA sequence: TGTGCCAGCAGCCCCCCGGGAGCCATGGTCGAGCAGTACTTC. This chain joins TRBV7-9 and TRBJ2-7; D might be TRBD2 (6 bases). CDR1 and CDR2 from the germline V gene are SEHNR and FQNEAQ (reference sequence). The germline V and J ends were trimmed by 5 bases and 6 bases, with 17 bases remaining between them. This CDR3 comprises 14 residues.

The V call is TRBV5-1, the J call TRBJ1-1; a possible D gene is TRBD1 (5 bases). Per germline, CDR1 SGHRS and CDR2 YFSETQ. The CDR3 is 14 amino acids. With 3 bases removed from V and 11 bases from J, the gap between germline ends came to 20 bases. The CDR3 reads CASSSRGDVPTAFF. The CDR3 DNA is TGCGCCAGCAGCTCCCGGGGGGACGTCCCGACGGCTTTCTTT.

This chain connects TRBV5-1 to TRBJ1-1; no definite D call. CDR3 length equals 17 residues. Per the germline V gene, CDR1 is SGHRS and CDR2 is YFSETQ. Trimming cost V 0 bases and J 1 base, with 16 bases left between them. CDR3 region: CASSLAPFTGENTEAFF. CDR3 sequence (DNA): TGCGCCAGCAGCTTGGCTCCTTTCACTGGGGAGAACACTGAAGCTTTCTTT.